A selection of T cell receptor beta chains follows, all from one sample in a study of T cell repertoires in cytomegalovirus infection. Each CDR3 protein is one row after TCRdb ran MiXCR on the reads. The repertoire consists of some 450,000 distinct CDR3 sequences, with 25% to 40% occurring once and the leading ten covering roughly 13%. Sample: PBMCs. The receptors stem from a human donor in good health (CMV status not recorded). Some clones in this sample may be carry-over from other donors' samples. Both conserved end residues are part of each CDR3. Each record gives: clone size, V gene, J gene, D gene, CDR3 DNA, CDR3 protein. The D gene is left open where the match is weak. Rows may omit the clone size; those that give it use once, few, many or a size class.

>.|TRBV6-1|TRBJ2-7|TRBD1
TGTGCCAGCAGTGGACAGGGTTTCGGAACCCCGGACTTC
CASSGQGFGTPDF
>many|TRBV7-2|TRBJ2-7|.
TGTGCCAGCAGCTTTGGGGGGCTCTCCTACGAGCAGTACTTC
CASSFGGLSYEQYF
>few|TRBV7-9|TRBJ2-2|TRBD1
TGTGCCACTTCCTTGAGGACAGGGGGCCCTGCCGGGGAGCTGTTTTTT
CATSLRTGGPAGELFF
>many|TRBV7-9|TRBJ2-7|.
TGTGCCAGCAGCTTAGTAGGGGGACCCTACGAGCAGTACTTC
CASSLVGGPYEQYF
>few|TRBV7-9|TRBJ1-1|.
TGTGCCAGCAGCCTGGGGATCGAAGAGACTGAAGCTTTCTTT
CASSLGIEETEAFF
>once|TRBV11-2|TRBJ2-1|.
TGTGCCAGCAGCTTAGTAAGCCTTTTGAATGAGCAGTTCTTC
CASSLVSLLNEQFF
>.|TRBV6-1|TRBJ2-3|TRBD1
TGTGCCAGCAGTTACAGGGACAGACCCACAGATACGCAGTATTTT
CASSYRDRPTDTQYF
>many|TRBV12-3/TRBV12-4|TRBJ1-2|.
TGTGCCAGCTCAAAGGGGCCAGGAGAGGAGGGTGGCTACACCTTC
CASSKGPGEEGGYTF
>.|TRBV15|TRBJ1-4|.
TGTGCCACCAGCAGGGGCAGGGGCCCTAATGAAAAACTGTTTTTT
CATSRGRGPNEKLFF
>.|TRBV12-3/TRBV12-4|TRBJ2-7|.
TGTGCCAGCAAAGAGACAGGTGCCTACGAGCAGTACTTC
CASKETGAYEQYF
>few|TRBV7-8|TRBJ2-1|TRBD2
TGTGCCAGCAGCTTCTTCACTAGCGGGGGCCTCTCCTACAATGAGCAGTTCTTC
CASSFFTSGGLSYNEQFF
>.|TRBV5-4|TRBJ2-7|TRBD1
TGTGCCAGCAGTGGAGAAGGACAGGGTGACTACGAGCAGTACTTC
CASSGEGQGDYEQYF
>.|TRBV12-3/TRBV12-4|TRBJ1-1|.
TGTGCCAGCAGTCAAACAACGGTAGGGCAAGCTTTCTTT
CASSQTTVGQAFF